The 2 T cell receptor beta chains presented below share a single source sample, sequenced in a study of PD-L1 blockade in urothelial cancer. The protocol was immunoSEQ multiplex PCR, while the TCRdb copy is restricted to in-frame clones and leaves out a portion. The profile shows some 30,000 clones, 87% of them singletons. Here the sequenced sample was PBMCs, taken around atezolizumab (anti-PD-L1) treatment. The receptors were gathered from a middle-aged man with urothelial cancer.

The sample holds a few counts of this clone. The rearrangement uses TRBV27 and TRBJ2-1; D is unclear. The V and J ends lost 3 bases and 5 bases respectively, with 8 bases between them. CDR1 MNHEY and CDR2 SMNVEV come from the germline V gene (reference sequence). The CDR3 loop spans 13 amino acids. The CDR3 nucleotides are TGTGCCAGCAGTTTTGCCAGGAACAATGAGCAGTTCTTC. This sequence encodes CASSFARNNEQFF.

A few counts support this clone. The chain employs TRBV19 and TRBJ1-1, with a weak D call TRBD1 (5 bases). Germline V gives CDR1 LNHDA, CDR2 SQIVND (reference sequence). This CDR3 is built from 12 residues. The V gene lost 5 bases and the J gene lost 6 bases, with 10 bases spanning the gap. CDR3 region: CASSPGISEAFF. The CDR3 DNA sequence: TGTGCCAGTAGTCCAGGGATTTCTGAAGCTTTCTTT.